The clone carrying this T cell receptor beta chain occurred once. Its specificity is unknown. The study sequenced cultured CD4+ T cell DNA using the Oncomine TCR Beta short-read assay. TCRdb independently ran MiXCR on the PCR reads; one entry per CDR3 protein. The sample has 10,000 to 15,000 distinct CDR3 sequences, around 74% seen once; the top ten hold less than 40%. Treatment of the sample: approximately 9-day PBMC culture with coronavirus spike peptide pools or control peptides (ViraFEST assay). PCR-confirmed positives ranged from March to December 2020, preceding US Alpha, Beta and Delta variants. This sample was included in a study of vaccination and CD4 T cells after COVID-19. The overall study: Sampling that followed vaccination took place a median about 75 days after dose two, within a range of 14 to 241.

Between the trimmed V and J ends, which lost 2 bases and 1 base, there was a span of 11 bases. CDR3 length equals 15 residues. Germline CDR1 MNHEY, CDR2 SVGAGI. Study-wide findings and caveats: Vaccine-specific clones numbering 304 of 307 showed spike mono-reactivity in convalescent patients. Early post-infection timepoints were not included, and relatively few convalescent patients were studied.

This chain links TRBV6-5 with TRBJ1-1; D possibly corresponds to TRBD1 (5 bases). The receptor was isolated from a human donor who had recovered from COVID-19. Sequencing used CD4+ T cells from blood, cultured in vitro. CDR3 sequence: CASSYPQGPNTEAFF. The CDR3 region has the DNA TGTGCCAGCAGTTACCCCCAGGGTCCGAACACTGAAGCTTTCTTT.